This T cell receptor (beta chain) appears in the sequencing data of a study of T cells in Graves' hyperthyroidism and ophthalmopathy. About the study: Upon initial diagnosis and before any treatment, peripheral blood was collected.

The CDR3 consists of 15 residues. Germline V gives CDR1 SGHNT, CDR2 YENEEA. Amplification targeted TCR beta CDR3 regions from RNA transcripts. RT-PCR in the first round (using the HTBI primer set) targeted the TCR CDR3. TCRdb passed the multiplex PCR reads through MiXCR, listing each CDR3 protein once. The table shows hundreds of thousands of distinct CDR3 sequences, with roughly a sixth occurring only once. A word on this clonotype: A much larger clone differs from this one at a single base, so this may be a read error.

This TCR was recovered from a woman in her late teens or twenties with Graves' hyperthyroidism. The sequenced material came from blood. The rearrangement uses TRBV11-3 and TRBJ1-2; D ambiguous. CDR3: CASSSEGLERYGFTF. The CDR3 nucleotides read TGTGCCAGCAGCTCGGAGGGTCTCGAACGCTATGGCTTCACCTTC.